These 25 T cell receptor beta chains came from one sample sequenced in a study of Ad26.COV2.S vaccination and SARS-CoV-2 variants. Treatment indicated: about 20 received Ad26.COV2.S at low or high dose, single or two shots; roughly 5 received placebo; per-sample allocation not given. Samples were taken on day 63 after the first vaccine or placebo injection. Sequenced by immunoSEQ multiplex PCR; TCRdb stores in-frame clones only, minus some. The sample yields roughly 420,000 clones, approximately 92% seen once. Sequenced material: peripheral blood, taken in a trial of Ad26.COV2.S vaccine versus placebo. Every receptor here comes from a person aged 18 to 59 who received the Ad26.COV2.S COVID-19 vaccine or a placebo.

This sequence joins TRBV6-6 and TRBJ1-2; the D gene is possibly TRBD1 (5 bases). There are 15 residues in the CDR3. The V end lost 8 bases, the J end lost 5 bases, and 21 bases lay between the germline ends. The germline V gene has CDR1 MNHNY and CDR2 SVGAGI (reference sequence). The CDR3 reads CASLGVVGQLYGYTF. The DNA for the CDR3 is TGTGCCAGCCTAGGTGTCGTGGGGCAGCTTTATGGCTACACCTTC.

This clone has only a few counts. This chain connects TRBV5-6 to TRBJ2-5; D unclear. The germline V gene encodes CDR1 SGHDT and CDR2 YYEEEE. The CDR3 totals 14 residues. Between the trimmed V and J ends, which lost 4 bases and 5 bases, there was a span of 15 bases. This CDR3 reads CASSLLQTVETQYF. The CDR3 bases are TGTGCCAGCAGCCTTCTGCAGACTGTGGAGACCCAGTACTTC.

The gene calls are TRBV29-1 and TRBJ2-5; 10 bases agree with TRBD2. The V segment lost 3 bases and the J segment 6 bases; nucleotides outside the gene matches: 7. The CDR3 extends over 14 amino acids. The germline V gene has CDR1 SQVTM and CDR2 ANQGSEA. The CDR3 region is CSVDRASGGKTQYF. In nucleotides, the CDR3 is TGCAGCGTTGATCGGGCTAGCGGGGGAAAGACCCAGTACTTC.

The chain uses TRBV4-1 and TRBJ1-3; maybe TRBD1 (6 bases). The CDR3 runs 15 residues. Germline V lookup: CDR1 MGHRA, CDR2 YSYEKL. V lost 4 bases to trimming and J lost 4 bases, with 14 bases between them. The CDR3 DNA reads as TGCGCCAGCAGCCCGATTTTGACAGGAGGAAACACCATATATTTT. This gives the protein CASSPILTGGNTIYF.

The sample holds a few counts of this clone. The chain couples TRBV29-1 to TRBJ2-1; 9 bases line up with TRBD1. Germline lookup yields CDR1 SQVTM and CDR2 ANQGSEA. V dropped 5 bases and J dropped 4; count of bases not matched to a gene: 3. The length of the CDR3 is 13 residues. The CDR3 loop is CSVRQGVYNEQFF. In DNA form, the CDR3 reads TGCAGCGTTAGACAGGGGGTTTACAATGAGCAGTTCTTC.

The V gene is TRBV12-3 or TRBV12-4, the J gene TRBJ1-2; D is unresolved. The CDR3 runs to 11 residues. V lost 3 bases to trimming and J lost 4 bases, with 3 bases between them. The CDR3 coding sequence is TGTGCCAGCAGTTTGGTCTATGGCTACACCTTC. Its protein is CASSLVYGYTF.

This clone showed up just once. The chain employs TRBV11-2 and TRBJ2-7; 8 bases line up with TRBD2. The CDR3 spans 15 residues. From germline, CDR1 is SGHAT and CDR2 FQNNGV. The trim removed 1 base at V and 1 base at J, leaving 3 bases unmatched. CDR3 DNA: TGTGCCAGCAGCTTAGTGCCGGGAGGGTCCTACGAGCAGTACGTC. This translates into CASSLVPGGSYEQYV.

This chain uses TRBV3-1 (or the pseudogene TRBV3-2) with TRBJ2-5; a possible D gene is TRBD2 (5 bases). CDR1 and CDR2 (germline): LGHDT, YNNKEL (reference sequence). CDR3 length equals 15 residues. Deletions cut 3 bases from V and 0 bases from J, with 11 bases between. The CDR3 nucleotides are TGTGCCAGCAGCCACCTCGGACTCGACCAAGAGACCCAGTACTTC. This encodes CASSHLGLDQETQYF.

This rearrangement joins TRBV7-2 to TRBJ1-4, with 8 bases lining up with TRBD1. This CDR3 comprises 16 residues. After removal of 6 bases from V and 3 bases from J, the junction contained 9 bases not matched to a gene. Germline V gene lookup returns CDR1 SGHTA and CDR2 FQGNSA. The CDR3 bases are TGTGCCAGCAGGAAAGACCCGACAGGGGCTAATGAAAAACTGTTTTTT. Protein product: CASRKDPTGANEKLFF.

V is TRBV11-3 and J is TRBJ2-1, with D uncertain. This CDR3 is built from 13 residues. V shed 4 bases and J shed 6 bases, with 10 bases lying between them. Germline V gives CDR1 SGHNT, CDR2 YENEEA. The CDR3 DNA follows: TGTGCCAGCAGCTACCGACGGACCAATGAGCAGTTCTTC. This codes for CASSYRRTNEQFF. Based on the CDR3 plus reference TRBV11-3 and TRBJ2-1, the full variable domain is EAGVVQSPRYKIIEKKQPVAFWCNPISGHNTLYWYLQNLGQGPELLIRYENEEAVDDSQLPKDRFSAERLKGVDSTLKIQPAELGDSAVYLCASSYRRTNEQFFGPGTRLTVL.

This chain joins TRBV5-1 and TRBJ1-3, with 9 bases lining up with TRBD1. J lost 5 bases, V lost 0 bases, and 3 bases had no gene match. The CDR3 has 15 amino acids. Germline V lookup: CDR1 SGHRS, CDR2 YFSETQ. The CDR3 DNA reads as TGCGCCAGCAGCTTGGATGGGACAGGGAGAAACACCATATATTTT. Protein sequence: CASSLDGTGRNTIYF.

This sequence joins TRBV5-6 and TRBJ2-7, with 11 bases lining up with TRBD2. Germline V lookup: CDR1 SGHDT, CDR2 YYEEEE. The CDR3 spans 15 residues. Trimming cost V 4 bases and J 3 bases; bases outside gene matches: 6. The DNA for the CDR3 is TGTGCCAGCAGCCCGGGACTAGCGGCATTCTACGAGCAGTACGTC. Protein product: CASSPGLAAFYEQYV.

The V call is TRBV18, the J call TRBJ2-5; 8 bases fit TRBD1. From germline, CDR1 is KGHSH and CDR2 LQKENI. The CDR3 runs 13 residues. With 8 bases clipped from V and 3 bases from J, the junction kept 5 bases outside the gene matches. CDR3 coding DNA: TGTGCCAGCAGACGGACAGGGAAAGAGACCCAGTACTTC. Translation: CASRRTGKETQYF.

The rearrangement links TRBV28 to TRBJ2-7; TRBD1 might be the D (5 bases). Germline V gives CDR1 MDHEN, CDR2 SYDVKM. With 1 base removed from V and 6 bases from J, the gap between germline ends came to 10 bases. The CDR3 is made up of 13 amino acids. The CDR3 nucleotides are TGTGCCAGCAGTTTATTCCAGGGTGCCGAGCAGTACTTC. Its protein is CASSLFQGAEQYF.

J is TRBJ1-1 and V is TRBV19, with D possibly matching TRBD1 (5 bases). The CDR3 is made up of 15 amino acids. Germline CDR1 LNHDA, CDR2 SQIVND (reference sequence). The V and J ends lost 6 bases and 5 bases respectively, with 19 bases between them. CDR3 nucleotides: TGTGCCAGTAGCCAACTCCCGGGACGGGGAACTGAAGCTTTCTTT. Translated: CASSQLPGRGTEAFF.

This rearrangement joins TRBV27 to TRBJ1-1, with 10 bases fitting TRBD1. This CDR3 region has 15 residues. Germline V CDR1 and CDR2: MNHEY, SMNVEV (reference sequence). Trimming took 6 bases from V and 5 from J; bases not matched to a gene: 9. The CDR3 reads CASSKKTGGLTEAFF. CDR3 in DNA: TGTGCCAGCAGCAAAAAGACAGGGGGCTTAACTGAAGCTTTCTTT.

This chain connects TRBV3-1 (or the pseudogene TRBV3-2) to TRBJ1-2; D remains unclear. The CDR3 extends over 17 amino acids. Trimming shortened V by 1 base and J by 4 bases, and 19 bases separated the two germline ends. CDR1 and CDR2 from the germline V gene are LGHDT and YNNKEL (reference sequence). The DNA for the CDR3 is TGTGCCAGCAGCCAAGTAGTCGACCCCACCTCTGGCTATGGCTACACCTTC. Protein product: CASSQVVDPTSGYGYTF.

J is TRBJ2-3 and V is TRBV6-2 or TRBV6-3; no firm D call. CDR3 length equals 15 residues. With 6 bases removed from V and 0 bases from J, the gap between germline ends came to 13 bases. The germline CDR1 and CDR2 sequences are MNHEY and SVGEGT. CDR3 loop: CASSRPMGSTDTQYF. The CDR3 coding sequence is TGTGCCAGCAGCCGCCCAATGGGGAGCACAGATACGCAGTATTTT.

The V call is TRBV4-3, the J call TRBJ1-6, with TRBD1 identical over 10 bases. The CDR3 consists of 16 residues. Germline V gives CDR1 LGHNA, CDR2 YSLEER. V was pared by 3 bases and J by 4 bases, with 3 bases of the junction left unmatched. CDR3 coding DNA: TGCGCCAGCAGCCACCGACAGGGGGCTTATAATTCACCCCTCCACTTT. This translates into CASSHRQGAYNSPLHF.

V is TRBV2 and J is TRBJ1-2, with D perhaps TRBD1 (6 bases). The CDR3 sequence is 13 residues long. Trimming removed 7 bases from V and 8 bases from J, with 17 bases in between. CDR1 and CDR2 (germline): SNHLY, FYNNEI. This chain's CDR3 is CASKDEGGLGYTF. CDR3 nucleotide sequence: TGTGCCAGCAAAGATGAAGGGGGTTTAGGCTACACCTTC. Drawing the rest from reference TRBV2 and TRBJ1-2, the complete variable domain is EPEVTQTPSHQVTQMGQEVILRCVPISNHLYFYWYRQILGQKVEFLVSFYNNEISEKSEIFDDQFSVERPDGSNFTLKIRSTKLEDSAMYFCASKDEGGLGYTFGSGTRLTVV.

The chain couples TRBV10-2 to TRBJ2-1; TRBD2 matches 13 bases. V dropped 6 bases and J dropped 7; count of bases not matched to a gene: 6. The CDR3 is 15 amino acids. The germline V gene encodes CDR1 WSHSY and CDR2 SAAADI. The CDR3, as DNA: TGCGCCAGCAGAGACTGGACTAGCGGGAGTAATGAGCAGTTCTTC. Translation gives CASRDWTSGSNEQFF.

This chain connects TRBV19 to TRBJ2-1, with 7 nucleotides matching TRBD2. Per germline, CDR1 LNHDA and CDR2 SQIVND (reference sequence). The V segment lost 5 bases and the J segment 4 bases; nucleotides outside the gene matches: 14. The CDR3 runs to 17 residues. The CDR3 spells CASSPSSLGGIYNEQFF. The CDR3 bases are TGTGCCAGTAGTCCCTCCTCTCTGGGGGGGATATACAATGAGCAGTTCTTC.

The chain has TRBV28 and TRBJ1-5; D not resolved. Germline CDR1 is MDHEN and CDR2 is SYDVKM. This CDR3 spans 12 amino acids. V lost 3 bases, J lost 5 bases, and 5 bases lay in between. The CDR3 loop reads CASSFIYQPQHF. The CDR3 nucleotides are TGTGCCAGCAGTTTTATTTATCAGCCCCAGCATTTT.

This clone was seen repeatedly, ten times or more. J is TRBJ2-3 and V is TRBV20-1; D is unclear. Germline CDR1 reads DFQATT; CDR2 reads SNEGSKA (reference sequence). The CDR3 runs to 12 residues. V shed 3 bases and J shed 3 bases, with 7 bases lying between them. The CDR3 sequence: CSASATTDTQYF. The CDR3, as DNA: TGCAGTGCTAGTGCAACAACAGATACGCAGTATTTT.

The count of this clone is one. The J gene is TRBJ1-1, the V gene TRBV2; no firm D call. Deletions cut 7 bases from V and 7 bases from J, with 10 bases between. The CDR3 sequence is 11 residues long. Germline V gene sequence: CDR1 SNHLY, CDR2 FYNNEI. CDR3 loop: CASTLLIEAFF. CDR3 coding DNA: TGTGCCAGCACCCTTTTGATTGAAGCTTTCTTT.